This T cell receptor (beta chain) was identified during a study of kidney transplant recipient with SARS-CoV-2 infection. The sample holds many counts of this clonotype. Per germline, CDR1 LGHNA and CDR2 YNFKEQ. V lost 1 base, J lost 1 base, and 5 bases stayed unmatched. The CDR3 is 18 amino acids. Via MiXCR, TCRdb re-called the reads, giving one row per CDR3 protein. Of roughly 250,000 distinct CDR3 sequences listed, around 26% are singletons. V and J are TRBV4-2 and TRBJ2-5; 14 bases map to TRBD2. The specimen comprised a blood sample, sampled at baseline and on day 111 from a kidney transplant recipient. The TCR comes from a male patient in his thirties who had COVID-19 and was a kidney transplant recipient. Some T cells could come from the graft donor. For the CDR3, the DNA is TGTGCCAGCAGCCAAGCCGGGACTAGCGGGAGTGTCCAAGAGACCCAGTACTTC. It specifies CASSQAGTSGSVQETQYF.